Each of the 30 T cell receptor beta chains below was sequenced from the same sample in a study of T-cell reconstitution after alpha-beta-depleted transplantation in children. As it was prepared, the TCRbeta library received unique molecular identifiers. One entry per CDR3 protein results from TCRdb running MiXCR on the PCR reads. Here the sample spans about 610,000 distinct CDR3 sequences, under 12% being singletons. Sample: PBMCs from the stem cell graft donor, taken from the stem cell graft. These receptors were collected from a human donor who donated a stem cell graft to a child with acute myeloid leukemia.

V is TRBV5-1 and J is TRBJ2-7; TRBD2 is a possible D gene (5 bases). Trimming took off 0 bases at V and 2 bases at J, with 24 bases between the two ends. The CDR3 consists of 19 residues. Germline CDR1 SGHRS, CDR2 YFSETQ. CDR3 bases: TGCGCCAGCAGCTTGGGAGGGTCAGCAGGACGTACCTTTACCTACGAGCAGTACTTC. It is translated as CASSLGGSAGRTFTYEQYF.

The chain carries TRBV12-3 or TRBV12-4 and TRBJ1-2; 7 nucleotides line up with TRBD1. The J segment lost 2 bases and the V segment lost 5 bases, leaving 8 bases of the junction unmatched. The CDR3 is 15 residues long. The CDR3, as DNA: TGTGCCAGCAGTCGAGGGGGCCGAATCAACTATGGCTACACCTTC. The encoded protein is CASSRGGRINYGYTF.

The genes are TRBV20-1 and TRBJ2-7, with 8 bases matching TRBD2. V was clipped by 7 bases and J by 2 bases; unmatched bases: 4. The CDR3 is made up of 12 amino acids. Germline V lookup: CDR1 DFQATT, CDR2 SNEGSKA (reference sequence). The CDR3, as DNA: TGCAGTGTGAGCGGGAGCGCCTACGAGCAGTACTTC. This sequence encodes CSVSGSAYEQYF.

This clonotype was picked up a small number of times. The chain recombines TRBV2 with TRBJ2-7; 8 positions agree with TRBD1. This CDR3 has 13 residues. Per the germline V gene, CDR1 is SNHLY and CDR2 is FYNNEI. J gave up 6 bases and V 6 bases, and 7 bases lay outside the gene matches. The CDR3 reads CASRGTGGFEQYF. The CDR3 region has the DNA TGTGCCAGCAGGGGGACAGGAGGGTTCGAGCAGTACTTC.

The table lists this clonotype with a few counts. The J gene is TRBJ2-7, the V gene TRBV30; D is perhaps TRBD2 (5 bases). The V end lost 5 bases, the J end lost 4 bases, and 12 bases lay between the germline ends. Germline V gene lookup returns CDR1 GTSNPN and CDR2 SVGIG (reference sequence). The CDR3 runs to 12 residues. Written as DNA, the CDR3 is TGTGCCTGGCGAGCGGTAACTTACGAGCAGTACTTC. Its translation: CAWRAVTYEQYF.

This clonotype appeared once. The chain couples TRBV15 to TRBJ1-4; D remains ambiguous. V was clipped by 5 bases and J by 8 bases, with 12 bases between them. CDR3 size: 13 residues. Germline assignment: CDR1 LNHNV and CDR2 YYDKDF (reference sequence). DNA for the CDR3: TGTGCCACCAGCTCAAGGGAACGCGAAAAACTGTTTTTT. Its protein product is CATSSREREKLFF.

On this clonotype: It may be a read error: a sequence one base away is much more abundant. The V call is TRBV29-1, the J call TRBJ2-1; tentative D call: TRBD1 (5 bases). The tail of the sequence fits TRBJ2-7 better, so the J call may be wrong. The germline CDR1 and CDR2 sequences are SQVTM and ANQGSEA. CDR3 length: 14 amino acids. The DNA for the CDR3 is TGCAGCGTTGTGGGGCGAGGAAGCTACAATGAGCAGTACTTC. Translating it yields CSVVGRGSYNEQYF.

This chain connects TRBV15 to TRBJ2-7; 7 positions agree with TRBD1. The V gene's germline CDR1 is LNHNV and CDR2 YYDKDF (reference sequence). This CDR3 has 15 amino acids. The V and J ends lost 0 bases and 2 bases, in that order; junction bases with no gene match: 4. The CDR3, as DNA: TGTGCCACCAGCAGAGATCCCGGACAGGCCTACGAGCAGTACTTC. This sequence encodes CATSRDPGQAYEQYF.

This clonotype has at least ten counts. The chain uses TRBV7-2 and TRBJ2-1; 11 bases map to TRBD2. CDR1 and CDR2 (germline): SGHTA, FQGNSA. The CDR3 is 15 amino acids. Losses at the gene ends were 5 bases for V and 9 bases for J; bases not matched to a gene: 9. This chain's CDR3 is CASSTTSGSYFEQFF. The CDR3 DNA reads TGTGCCAGCAGCACAACTAGCGGGAGTTATTTTGAGCAGTTCTTC.

This clonotype was picked up a small number of times. The chain carries TRBV5-1 and TRBJ2-5; D not resolved. V dropped 3 bases and J dropped 0 bases, with 3 bases sitting between them. Germline-derived CDR1 and CDR2 are SGHRS and YFSETQ. There are 12 residues in the CDR3. The CDR3 reads CASSYYQETQYF. The CDR3 nucleotides read TGCGCCAGCAGCTATTACCAAGAGACCCAGTACTTC. Complete variable domain (other parts from reference TRBV5-1 and TRBJ2-5): KAGVTQTPRYLIKTRGQQVTLSCSPISGHRSVSWYQQTPGQGLQFLFEYFSETQRNKGNFPGRFSGRQFSNSRSEMNVSTLELGDSALYLCASSYYQETQYFGPGTRLLVL.

This clonotype has more than one count but fewer than ten. This chain connects TRBV6-4 to TRBJ2-2; 8 bases match TRBD1. This CDR3 spans 15 amino acids. CDR1 and CDR2 (germline): MRHNA, SNTAGT. With V trimmed by 5 bases and J by 5 bases, 7 bases remained unmatched. The CDR3 DNA sequence: TGTGCCAGCAGTCAAACAGGGGGGTCGACCGGGGAGCTGTTTTTT. Translation gives CASSQTGGSTGELFF.

The table lists this clonotype with a few counts. The chain joins TRBV12-3 or TRBV12-4 to TRBJ1-5; D remains unclear. The CDR3 consists of 15 residues. Trimming shortened V by 6 bases and J by 3 bases, and 15 bases separated the two germline ends. CDR3 region: CASSRGAGDNQPQHF. CDR3 nucleotides: TGTGCCAGCAGCCGTGGTGCCGGAGACAATCAGCCCCAGCATTTT.

This clonotype was counted many times. The rearrangement joins TRBV29-1 to TRBJ1-2, with TRBD1 matching 9 bases. Trimming took 6 bases from V and 4 from J; bases not matched to a gene: 6. The CDR3 totals 13 residues. Per the germline V gene, CDR1 is SQVTM and CDR2 is ANQGSEA. The CDR3 protein is CSVNRGQGYGYTF. CDR3 nucleotide sequence: TGCAGCGTCAACAGGGGGCAGGGCTATGGCTACACCTTC. Full variable domain (outside the CDR3, taken from reference TRBV29-1 and TRBJ1-2): SAVISQKPSRDICQRGTSLTIQCQVDSQVTMMFWYRQQPGQSLTLIATANQGSEATYESGFVIDKFPISRPNLTFSTLTVSNMSPEDSSIYLCSVNRGQGYGYTFGSGTRLTVV.

There are a few counts of this clonotype. The chain couples TRBV7-8 to TRBJ2-1, with D possibly TRBD1 on 5 matching bases. The CDR3 length is 19 residues. Trimming took 5 bases from V and 7 from J, leaving 30 bases between them. Germline V CDR1 and CDR2: SGHVS, FQNEAQ. CDR3 sequence (DNA): TGTGCCAGCAGCCCAACCCTGGGCGTATTTGTAAACCGACAGAATGAGCAGTTCTTC. Amino acid sequence: CASSPTLGVFVNRQNEQFF.

J is TRBJ2-4 and V is TRBV6-1; 12 bases align to TRBD2. The CDR3 runs to 19 residues. Germline values: CDR1 MNHNS, CDR2 SASEGT. J lost 1 base, V lost 5 bases, and 12 bases had no gene match. The DNA for the CDR3 is TGTGCCAGCAGTAGAAGGACTAGCGGGACTGATGGGGCCAAAAACATTCAGTACTTC. Protein product: CASSRRTSGTDGAKNIQYF.

CDR3 in DNA: TGCAGTGCACGGGGGCAGGGGACTAGCGGGGTCTACAATGAGCAGTTCTTC. This gives the protein CSARGQGTSGVYNEQFF. This chain uses TRBV20-1 with TRBJ2-1; TRBD2 matches at 13 bases. Germline V lookup: CDR1 DFQATT, CDR2 SNEGSKA (reference sequence). CDR3 length equals 17 residues. Germline trimming cut 6 bases from V and 3 bases from J; bases unmatched to any gene: 11.

This clonotype was recorded many times. Written as DNA, the CDR3 is TGCAGCGTTGGGGGGTTCCGGACAGGGACTTTCAAAAACATTCAGTACTTC. It yields the protein CSVGGFRTGTFKNIQYF. The chain is built from TRBV29-1 and TRBJ2-4; TRBD1 agrees at 8 bases. V shed 4 bases, J shed 3 bases, and the junction held 14 bases outside the gene matches. The CDR3 runs 17 residues. Germline V gives CDR1 SQVTM, CDR2 ANQGSEA.

In this sample, this clonotype turned up a few times. This chain uses TRBV13 with TRBJ1-6, with 9 bases aligning to TRBD1. V lost 4 bases and J lost 7; bases outside the gene matches: 2. Germline V gene sequence: CDR1 PRHDT, CDR2 FYEKMQ (reference sequence). CDR3 length equals 14 residues. CDR3 sequence (DNA): TGTGCCAGCAGCTCCGGGACAGGGAATTCACCCCTCCACTTT. Protein: CASSSGTGNSPLHF.

Regarding this clonotype: At one boundary the junction diverges from the germline segment, which might be a read error. This sequence joins TRBV7-7 and TRBJ2-1, with 9 bases aligning to TRBD2. Germline V gives CDR1 SSHAT, CDR2 FNYEAQ (reference sequence). The CDR3 extends over 14 amino acids. The CDR3 coding sequence is TGTGCTAGCAGCTTAGCGGGAGCGAACAATGAGCAGTTCTTC. As protein: CASSLAGANNEQFF.

This clonotype was counted between two and nine times. The chain links TRBV3-1 to TRBJ2-3; D remains ambiguous. CDR3 length: 15 residues. Germline-derived CDR1 and CDR2 are LGHDT and YNNKEL (reference sequence). With 0 bases removed from V and 1 base from J, the gap between germline ends came to 8 bases. In DNA, the CDR3 is TGTGCCAGCAGCCAAGATCCCACCGGCACAGATACGCAGTATTTT. The encoded protein is CASSQDPTGTDTQYF.

This clonotype was observed a handful of times. The V gene is TRBV21-1, the J gene TRBJ2-7; TRBD2, the D gene given by the table, was not confirmed from the DNA. TRBV21-1 is labeled a pseudogene. The CDR3 has 17 residues. The CDR3 DNA reads as TGTGCCAGCAGCAAAGGTTTTTCTAGCGGGAGTTTCCACGAGCAGTACTTC. This sequence encodes CASSKGFSSGSFHEQYF.

This rearrangement joins TRBV20-1 to TRBJ2-1; D not resolved. Germline V CDR1 and CDR2: DFQATT, SNEGSKA (reference sequence). The length of the CDR3 is 12 residues. Between the trimmed V and J ends, which lost 7 bases and 1 base, there was a span of 8 bases. In DNA form, the CDR3 reads TGCAGTGTCCTTGAATCCTACAATGAGCAGTTCTTC. Its protein product is CSVLESYNEQFF.

In this sample, this clonotype turned up a few times. V and J are TRBV20-1 and TRBJ2-3; D unresolved. Germline V CDR1 and CDR2: DFQATT, SNEGSKA (reference sequence). V shed 2 bases and J shed 6 bases, with 9 bases lying between them. The CDR3 totals 12 residues. CDR3 nucleotides: TGCAGTGCTAGATGGAATTCGGATACGCAGTATTTT. It yields the protein CSARWNSDTQYF.

This clonotype was detected ten times or more. The chain couples TRBV3-1 to TRBJ2-1; D might be TRBD2 (5 bases). CDR1 is LGHDT, CDR2 YNNKEL, per germline (reference sequence). The CDR3 has 15 amino acids. V was cut by 4 bases and J by 5 bases, with 15 bases left in between. DNA for the CDR3: TGTGCCAGCAGCCTCCAGCCCCGAGCGGACAATGAGCAGTTCTTC. It yields the protein CASSLQPRADNEQFF.

Turning to this clonotype: Relative to the germline gene, one junction end is altered; a read error may explain this. This chain uses TRBV7-7 with TRBJ2-7, with no clear D. The CDR3 has 13 residues. Germline CDR1 SSHAT, CDR2 FNYEAQ (reference sequence). This CDR3 reads CASSLIDSGEQYF. CDR3 bases: TGTGCTAGCAGCTTAATAGACTCAGGCGAGCAGTACTTC.

The chain combines TRBV28 with TRBJ2-7; D is unresolved. The CDR3 runs to 13 residues. The germline V and J ends were trimmed by 5 bases and 3 bases, with 11 bases remaining between them. Per germline, CDR1 MDHEN and CDR2 SYDVKM. The CDR3 DNA follows: TGTGCCAGCAGTCCCTTTGCCCACTACGAGCAGTACTTC. Amino acids: CASSPFAHYEQYF.

As DNA, the CDR3 is TGCGCCAGCAGCCAGTCGGGAGGGAGCTCCTACAATGAGCAGTTCTTC. Translation gives CASSQSGGSSYNEQFF. This sequence joins TRBV4-3 and TRBJ2-1, with TRBD2 identical over 8 bases. The CDR3 contains 16 residues. Trimming cost V 3 bases and J 0 bases; bases outside gene matches: 4. Germline V lookup: CDR1 LGHNA, CDR2 YSLEER.

This clonotype was detected ten times or more. The gene calls are TRBV7-9 and TRBJ2-7, with a tentative D call TRBD2 (5 bases). Germline lookup yields CDR1 SEHNR and CDR2 FQNEAQ (reference sequence). The CDR3 consists of 12 residues. V lost 5 bases and J lost 7, with 12 bases in between. The CDR3 DNA reads as TGTGCCAGCAGCCCTGACGGGGAGGAGCAGTACTTC. It is translated as CASSPDGEEQYF.

This chain uses TRBV27 with TRBJ2-1; D might be TRBD1 or TRBD2, each matching 6 bases. The V end lost 5 bases, the J end lost 8 bases, and 16 bases lay between the germline ends. CDR1 and CDR2 (germline): MNHEY, SMNVEV (reference sequence). This CDR3 contains 14 residues. Here the CDR3 DNA reads TGTGCCAGCAGTCCGCTCCTCGGGGGCGATGAGCAGTTCTTC. Its protein product is CASSPLLGGDEQFF.

This clonotype was detected many times. The chain links TRBV7-9 to TRBJ1-5, with unresolved D. CDR1 SEHNR and CDR2 FQNEAQ come from the germline V gene (reference sequence). The CDR3 loop spans 13 amino acids. V was trimmed by 0 bases and J by 6 bases, leaving 6 bases between them. CDR3 in amino acids: CASSLAPGQPQHF. The CDR3 nucleotides are TGTGCCAGCAGCTTAGCGCCGGGTCAGCCCCAGCATTTT.